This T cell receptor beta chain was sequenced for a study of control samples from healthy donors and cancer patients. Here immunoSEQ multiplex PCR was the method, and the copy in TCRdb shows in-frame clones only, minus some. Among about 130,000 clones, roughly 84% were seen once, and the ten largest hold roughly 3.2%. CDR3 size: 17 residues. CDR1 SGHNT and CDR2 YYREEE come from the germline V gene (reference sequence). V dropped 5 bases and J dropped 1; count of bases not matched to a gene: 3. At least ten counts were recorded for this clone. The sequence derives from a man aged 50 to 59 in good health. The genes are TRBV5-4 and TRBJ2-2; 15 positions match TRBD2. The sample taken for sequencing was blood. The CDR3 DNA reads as TGTGCCAGCAGGCAGGGACTAGCGGGGGGGAACACCGGGGAGCTGTTTTTT. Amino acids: CASRQGLAGGNTGELFF. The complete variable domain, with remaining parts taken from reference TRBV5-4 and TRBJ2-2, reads ETGVTQSPTHLIKTRGQQVTLRCSSQSGHNTVSWYQQALGQGPQFIFQYYREEENGRGNFPPRFSGLQFPNYSSELNVNALELDDSALYLCASRQGLAGGNTGELFFGEGSRLTVL.